The clone carrying this T cell receptor beta chain was observed a few times. Its antigen is unknown. This sample was taken from a study of blood T cells in healthy people across ages. Study-level results: Older individuals had lower TCR beta diversity per million T cells (the decline was roughly linear).

A sample-barcoded 5' primer and a J-beta primer mix were used in a second PCR of roughly 7 to 11 cycles. Each cDNA molecule received a tag from a template-switch adaptor that had 12 random nucleotides. TCRdb passed the 5' RACE reads through MiXCR, listing each CDR3 protein once. There are some 1.6 million distinct CDR3 sequences in the sample; 30% to 40% occur only once, and around 11% lies in the top ten. V lost 2 bases and J 6 bases, leaving 10 bases between the germline ends. The CDR3 has 13 residues. Germline lookup yields CDR1 GTSNPN and CDR2 SVGIG (reference sequence). Healthy Caucasian individuals from Russia aged about 6 to 90 served as donors.

The rearrangement joins TRBV30 to TRBJ1-4; D is undetermined. The receptor comes from a woman aged 25 to 45 in good health. Input material: blood. CDR3 residues: CAWSLGLDEKLFF. The CDR3 DNA follows: TGTGCCTGGAGTCTGGGGTTGGATGAAAAACTGTTTTTT.